This T cell receptor (beta chain) was recorded in a study of blood T cells in healthy people across ages. This clonotype occurred many times. The CDR3 has 15 residues. The germline V gene has CDR1 SGHTA and CDR2 FQGTGA. V lost 5 bases to trimming and J lost 4 bases; unmatched junction nucleotides: 5. The use of a sample-barcoded 5' primer and a J-beta primer mix characterized a second PCR of about 7 to 12 cycles. TCRdb fed the 5' RACE reads into MiXCR, producing one record per CDR3 protein. The sample has roughly 1.7 million distinct CDR3 sequences, roughly 32% seen once. The chain is built from TRBV7-3 and TRBJ2-1; 10 bases are a match to TRBD2. Source material: blood. The sequence derives from a woman in her thirties in good health. CDR3 DNA: TGTGCCAGCAGCATCGGGACTAGCGTGTACAATGAGCAGTTCTTC. Translating it yields CASSIGTSVYNEQFF.